The next 25 T cell receptor beta chains were all read from a single sample in a study of blood T cell repertoires in COVID-19. TCRdb's table, derived via immunoSEQ multiplex PCR, lists solely in-frame clones and lacks some. The data show roughly 200,000 clones, roughly 91% seen once. The source material was peripheral blood. These receptors were obtained from a middle-aged man with active or convalescent COVID-19.

The genes are TRBV5-5 and TRBJ1-6; tentatively, D is TRBD1 (6 bases). Deletions cut 0 bases from V and 11 bases from J, with 18 bases between. Germline V gene data show CDR1 as SGHKS and CDR2 as YYEKEE (reference sequence). The CDR3 has 16 amino acids. CDR3 sequence reads: CASSLVSSQGGTPLHF. CDR3 nucleotides: TGTGCCAGCAGCTTGGTTTCCTCCCAAGGGGGAACACCCCTCCACTTT. The full variable domain, completed using reference TRBV5-5 and TRBJ1-6, is DAGVTQSPTHLIKTRGQQVTLRCSPISGHKSVSWYQQVLGQGPQFIFQYYEKEERGRGNFPDRFSARQFPNYSSELNVNALLLGDSALYLCASSLVSSQGGTPLHFGNGTRLTVT.

The V call is TRBV5-5, the J call TRBJ1-4; D is unresolved. This CDR3 contains 14 residues. Trimming shortened V by 1 base and J by 0 bases, and 4 bases separated the two germline ends. In germline, CDR1 is SGHKS, CDR2 YYEKEE (reference sequence). CDR3 sequence: CASSLYATNEKLFF. The CDR3 coding sequence is TGTGCCAGCAGCTTGTATGCAACTAATGAAAAACTGTTTTTT.

In its sample, this clone was seen once. The V call is TRBV7-8, the J call TRBJ2-3; 11 positions agree with TRBD2. Per germline, CDR1 SGHVS and CDR2 FQNEAQ. The CDR3 runs to 18 residues. Germline trimming cut 1 base from V and 3 bases from J; bases unmatched to any gene: 9. Written as DNA, the CDR3 is TGTGCCAGCAGCTTAGTACCGGGACTAGCGGCGGTAACAGATACGCAGTATTTT. Amino acid sequence: CASSLVPGLAAVTDTQYF.

This chain uses TRBV29-1 with TRBJ1-1, with 7 nucleotides matching TRBD1. Germline-derived CDR1 and CDR2 are SQVTM and ANQGSEA. After removal of 6 bases from V and 11 bases from J, the junction contained 9 bases not matched to a gene. The CDR3 is 11 amino acids. Written as DNA, the CDR3 is TGCAGCGTCGACAACAGGGGTATCGCTTTCTTT. Translating gives CSVDNRGIAFF.

The chain links TRBV13 to TRBJ1-6; weak D call: TRBD1 (6 bases). Germline V CDR1 and CDR2: PRHDT, FYEKMQ (reference sequence). The CDR3 sequence is 17 residues long. V lost 5 bases, J lost 0 bases, and 14 bases lay in between. Written as DNA, the CDR3 is TGTGCCAGCAGCCCCAGGGGTAGGAGCTCCTATAATTCACCCCTCCACTTT. It codes for CASSPRGRSSYNSPLHF.

The genes are TRBV28 and TRBJ2-1; D is possibly TRBD2 (6 bases). The CDR3 covers 15 residues. Per the germline V gene, CDR1 is MDHEN and CDR2 is SYDVKM. V was trimmed by 4 bases and J by 6 bases, leaving 16 bases between them. CDR3 in amino acids: CASSSRQRVGNEQFF. The CDR3 nucleotides are TGTGCCAGCAGTTCCCGCCAGCGGGTGGGCAATGAGCAGTTCTTC.

The chain employs TRBV24-1 and TRBJ2-3, with a possible D match to TRBD1 (5 bases). Germline V gene sequence: CDR1 KGHDR, CDR2 SFDVKD. The V end was cut by 4 bases, the J end by 10 bases, with 14 bases between. The CDR3 is made up of 13 amino acids. CDR3 nucleotides: TGTGCCACCAGTGAGGGTTTAGGGGTTCCGCAGTATTTT. This encodes CATSEGLGVPQYF.

The gene calls are TRBV15 and TRBJ1-4; the D gene is possibly TRBD1 (6 bases). Germline V gives CDR1 LNHNV, CDR2 YYDKDF (reference sequence). Deletions cut 7 bases from V and 3 bases from J, with 15 bases between. This CDR3 is 15 amino acids long. The CDR3 is CATTGFTGPNEKLFF. The CDR3 coding sequence is TGTGCCACCACGGGGTTCACAGGGCCTAATGAAAAACTGTTTTTT.

Concerning this clone: The identical CDR3 is also encoded by other nucleotide sequences in the sample. V and J are TRBV12-3 or TRBV12-4 and TRBJ2-5; D uncertain. This CDR3 spans 11 amino acids. Trimming pared 3 bases from V and 4 bases from J, leaving 3 bases between. The CDR3 DNA reads as TGTGCCAGCAGTTTCTCAGAGACCCAGTACTTC. As protein: CASSFSETQYF.

The gene calls are TRBV7-9 and TRBJ1-5; 8 nucleotides align to TRBD1. The J segment lost 2 bases and the V segment lost 1 base, leaving 7 bases of the junction unmatched. This CDR3 spans 17 amino acids. Per the germline V gene, CDR1 is SEHNR and CDR2 is FQNEAQ (reference sequence). This CDR3 reads CASSLGAGGGGNQPQHF. Written as DNA, the CDR3 is TGTGCCAGCAGCTTAGGTGCAGGGGGCGGTGGCAATCAGCCCCAGCATTTT.

The chain has TRBV28 and TRBJ1-1; the match to TRBD1 covers 7 bases. Unmatched junction bases numbered 4, after V lost 5 bases and J lost 7 bases. The germline CDR1 and CDR2 sequences are MDHEN and SYDVKM. The CDR3 sequence is 12 residues long. CDR3 sequence reads: CASSRGQLEAFF. The CDR3 coding sequence is TGTGCCAGCAGTCGGGGACAGCTTGAAGCTTTCTTT.

This clone appeared once. The chain employs TRBV14 and TRBJ2-2; 7 bases are a match to TRBD1. With V trimmed by 5 bases and J by 5 bases, 14 bases remained unmatched. This CDR3 has 17 residues. Germline lookup yields CDR1 SGHDN and CDR2 FVKESK. CDR3 protein: CASSFLTGPMRTGELFF. In nucleotides, the CDR3 is TGTGCCAGCAGCTTCCTGACAGGGCCCATGAGGACCGGGGAGCTGTTTTTT.

The chain carries TRBV14 and TRBJ1-4; 7 nucleotides align to TRBD1. This CDR3 region has 18 residues. V trimming: 0 bases; J trimming: 6 bases; junction bases outside the gene matches: 13. The V gene's germline CDR1 is SGHDN and CDR2 FVKESK. The CDR3: CASSQDVTGPNRYEKLFF. The CDR3, as DNA: TGTGCCAGCAGCCAAGACGTGACAGGGCCGAATCGCTATGAAAAACTGTTTTTT.

V gene TRBV5-1 combines with J gene TRBJ2-1; 7 bases line up with TRBD1. CDR1 is SGHRS, CDR2 YFSETQ, per germline. This CDR3 contains 14 residues. J gave up 0 bases and V 6 bases, and 3 bases lay outside the gene matches. CDR3 region: CASIRDSSYNEQFF. In nucleotides, the CDR3 is TGCGCCAGCATCCGGGACAGCTCCTACAATGAGCAGTTCTTC.

The genes are TRBV5-1 and TRBJ2-7; 7 positions agree with TRBD2. V dropped 4 bases and J dropped 3; count of bases not matched to a gene: 7. The CDR3 covers 14 residues. CDR1 SGHRS and CDR2 YFSETQ come from the germline V gene. The CDR3 spells CASSPKAGDYEQYF. CDR3 DNA: TGCGCCAGCAGCCCGAAGGCGGGGGACTACGAGCAGTACTTC. Together with reference TRBV5-1 and TRBJ2-7, the CDR3 gives the full variable domain: KAGVTQTPRYLIKTRGQQVTLSCSPISGHRSVSWYQQTPGQGLQFLFEYFSETQRNKGNFPGRFSGRQFSNSRSEMNVSTLELGDSALYLCASSPKAGDYEQYFGPGTRLTVT.

The rearrangement links TRBV29-1 to TRBJ1-5, with 8 bases matching TRBD1. Germline CDR1 is SQVTM and CDR2 is ANQGSEA. The trim removed 6 bases at V and 6 bases at J, leaving 4 bases unmatched. The CDR3 runs to 12 residues. CDR3 in DNA: TGCAGCGTGCTAACAGGGGGTCAGCCCCAGCATTTT. Translating gives CSVLTGGQPQHF. The variable domain in full, completed from reference TRBV29-1 and TRBJ1-5, reads SAVISQKPSRDICQRGTSLTIQCQVDSQVTMMFWYRQQPGQSLTLIATANQGSEATYESGFVIDKFPISRPNLTFSTLTVSNMSPEDSSIYLCSVLTGGQPQHFGDGTRLSIL.

V is TRBV7-2 and J is TRBJ2-1, with 7 bases aligning to TRBD1. The trim removed 4 bases at V and 1 base at J, leaving 7 bases unmatched. From germline, CDR1 is SGHTA and CDR2 FQGNSA. The CDR3 sequence is 16 residues long. CDR3 bases: TGTGCCAGCAGCTACCCGACAGGGACGTCCTACAATGAGCAGTTCTTC. Translating it yields CASSYPTGTSYNEQFF.

The chain carries TRBV27 and TRBJ1-2; D uncertain. Germline V gene sequence: CDR1 MNHEY, CDR2 SMNVEV (reference sequence). Between the trimmed V and J ends, which lost 2 bases and 2 bases, there was a span of 9 bases. This CDR3 region has 14 residues. The CDR3 nucleotides are TGTGCCAGCAGTTTAAAGGCGGGAAACTATGGCTACACCTTC. Translated, it gives CASSLKAGNYGYTF.

The chain links TRBV2 to TRBJ1-5; weak D call: TRBD1 (6 bases). Trimming stripped 6 bases from V and 1 base from J, with 22 bases between. Germline V gene data show CDR1 as SNHLY and CDR2 as FYNNEI. This CDR3 has 18 residues. CDR3 residues: CASSDGQKPLQSNQPQHF. In nucleotides, the CDR3 is TGTGCCAGCAGCGACGGACAGAAACCTTTACAGAGCAATCAGCCCCAGCATTTT.

This chain connects TRBV5-4 to TRBJ1-1; 8 bases map to TRBD1. The CDR3 sequence is 15 residues long. Per germline, CDR1 SGHNT and CDR2 YYREEE (reference sequence). V lost 3 bases and J lost 2; bases outside the gene matches: 6. The CDR3 bases are TGTGCCAGCAGCTGGACAGGGAGAACAAACACTGAAGCTTTCTTT. It codes for CASSWTGRTNTEAFF. Together with reference TRBV5-4 and TRBJ1-1, the CDR3 gives the full variable domain: ETGVTQSPTHLIKTRGQQVTLRCSSQSGHNTVSWYQQALGQGPQFIFQYYREEENGRGNFPPRFSGLQFPNYSSELNVNALELDDSALYLCASSWTGRTNTEAFFGQGTRLTVV.

V usage is TRBV6-5 and J usage is TRBJ2-7; possible D gene TRBD1, 5 bases. V was shortened by 5 bases and J by 0 bases, with 11 bases between the two germline ends. Germline V gene sequence: CDR1 MNHEY, CDR2 SVGAGI. The length of the CDR3 is 14 residues. In DNA form, the CDR3 reads TGTGCCAGCAGTCCCCTGACAGTCTCCTACGAGCAGTACTTC. Amino acids: CASSPLTVSYEQYF.

This clone appeared once. The J gene is TRBJ2-7, the V gene TRBV7-9; 7 bases map to TRBD1. The V gene end was trimmed by 9 bases and the J gene end by 3 bases; junction bases not matched to a gene: 5. The V gene's germline CDR1 is SEHNR and CDR2 FQNEAQ (reference sequence). The CDR3 loop spans 12 amino acids. CDR3 in amino acids: CASRTGNYEQYF. In DNA, the CDR3 is TGTGCCAGTCGGACAGGCAACTACGAGCAGTACTTC.

This chain links TRBV7-2 with TRBJ2-7; perhaps TRBD1 as D (7 bases). The length of the CDR3 is 15 residues. CDR1 and CDR2 from the germline V gene are SGHTA and FQGNSA. Trimming cost V 0 bases and J 2 bases, with 11 bases left between them. The CDR3 region is CASSLAQGGAYEQYF. The CDR3 DNA is TGTGCCAGCAGCTTAGCGCAGGGGGGTGCCTACGAGCAGTACTTC.

The chain joins TRBV5-1 to TRBJ1-1; no firm D call. The CDR3 contains 14 residues. Germline assignment: CDR1 SGHRS and CDR2 YFSETQ. V lost 4 bases to trimming and J lost 1 base, with 11 bases between them. Here the CDR3 reads CASSATTGNTEAFF. The CDR3 DNA reads as TGCGCCAGCAGCGCGACGACGGGGAACACTGAAGCTTTCTTT.

This clone is a singleton in its sample. The CDR3, as DNA: TGCGCCAGCAGCGTGAGCGCCGGGGGCGAGCAGTACTTC. Protein: CASSVSAGGEQYF. This sequence joins TRBV5-1 and TRBJ2-7, with D possibly being TRBD2 (6 bases). V was shortened by 4 bases and J by 6 bases, with 14 bases between the two germline ends. The length of the CDR3 is 13 residues. Germline V gene sequence: CDR1 SGHRS, CDR2 YFSETQ.